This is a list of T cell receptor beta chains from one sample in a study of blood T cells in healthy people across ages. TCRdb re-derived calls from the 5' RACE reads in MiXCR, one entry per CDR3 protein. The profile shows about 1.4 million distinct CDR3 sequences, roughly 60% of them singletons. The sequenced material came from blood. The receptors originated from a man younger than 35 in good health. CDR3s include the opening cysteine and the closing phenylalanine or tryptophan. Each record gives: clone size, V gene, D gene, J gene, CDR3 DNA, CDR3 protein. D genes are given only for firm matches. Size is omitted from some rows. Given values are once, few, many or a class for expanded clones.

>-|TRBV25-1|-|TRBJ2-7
TGTGCCAGCAGTGAATCCGGTGGGATCAACAAAATTTTTCTACCGCACGAGCAGTACTTC
CASSESGGINKIFLPHEQYF
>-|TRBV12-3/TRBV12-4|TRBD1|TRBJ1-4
TGTGCCAGCAGTGACCGGACAGGGAATGAAAAACTGTTTTTT
CASSDRTGNEKLFF
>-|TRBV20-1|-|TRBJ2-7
TGCAGTGCTAGAACTACAGGGCCCGAGCAGTACTTC
CSARTTGPEQYF
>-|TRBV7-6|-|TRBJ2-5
TGTGCCAGCAGCCTCCCTCCGGACTCTTTCCAAGAGACCCAGTACTTC
CASSLPPDSFQETQYF
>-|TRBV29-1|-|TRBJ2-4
TGCAGCCCAATTTGGCCCAAAAACATTCAGTACTTC
CSPIWPKNIQYF
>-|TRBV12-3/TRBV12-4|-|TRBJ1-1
TGTGCCAGCAGTTCTTTGAGGGACACTGAAGCTTTCTTT
CASSSLRDTEAFF
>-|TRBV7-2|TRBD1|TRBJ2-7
TGTGCCAGCAGCAACCCAGACAGGGGCGAGCAGTACTTC
CASSNPDRGEQYF
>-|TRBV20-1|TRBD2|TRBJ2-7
TGCAGTGCTAGCCCCCGGACTAGCGGAGCCTACGAGCAGTACTTC
CSASPRTSGAYEQYF
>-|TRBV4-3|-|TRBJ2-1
TGCGCCAGCAGCCAAGTCAACGGCCCTTACGGCAATGAGCAGTTCTTC
CASSQVNGPYGNEQFF
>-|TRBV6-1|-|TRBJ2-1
TGTGCCAGCAGTGAAGCATTTTTCGGACCCTTGACGAATGAGCAGTTCTTC
CASSEAFFGPLTNEQFF
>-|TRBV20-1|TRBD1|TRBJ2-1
TGCAGTGCTTGTACAGGGGCTCCCCCGTACGGCAATGAGCAGTTCTTC
CSACTGAPPYGNEQFF
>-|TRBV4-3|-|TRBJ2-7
TGCGCCAGCAGCCAAGATGGTACCAAGAGCTCCTACAATGAGCAGTACTTC
CASSQDGTKSSYNEQYF
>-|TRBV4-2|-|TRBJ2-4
TGTGCCAGCAGCGTGGGAGTAGCGGACTCAAACATTCAGTACTTC
CASSVGVADSNIQYF
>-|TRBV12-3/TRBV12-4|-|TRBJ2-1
TGTGCCAGCAGCCGCTTGGGCGGCTCCTACAATGAGCAGTTCTTC
CASSRLGGSYNEQFF
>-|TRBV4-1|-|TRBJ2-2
TGCGCCAGCAGATATTCTGTCGACTCCGGGGAGCTGTTTTTT
CASRYSVDSGELFF
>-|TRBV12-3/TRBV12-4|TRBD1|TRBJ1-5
TGTGCCAGCAGCCAAGGGACAGGTCTACGGCAGCCCCAGCATTTT
CASSQGTGLRQPQHF
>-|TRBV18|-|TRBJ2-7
TGTGCCAGCTCACCCTCGGTTGATGTGAGCTACGAGCAGTACTTC
CASSPSVDVSYEQYF
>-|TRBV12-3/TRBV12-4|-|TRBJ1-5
TGTGCCAGCAGCGTCTCGACAGCGTATAGCAATCAGCCCCAGCATTTT
CASSVSTAYSNQPQHF
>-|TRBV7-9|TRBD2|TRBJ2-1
TGTGCCAGCACCCCCCGGGCTAGCGGAGCCTACAATGAGCAGTTCTTC
CASTPRASGAYNEQFF
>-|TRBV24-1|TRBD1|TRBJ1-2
TGTGCCACCAGTGACACCGGGACAGGGTATGGCTACACCTTC
CATSDTGTGYGYTF
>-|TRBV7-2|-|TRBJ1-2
TGTGCCAGCAGCTTGGTAGGGGCGCAAGGCTACACCTTC
CASSLVGAQGYTF
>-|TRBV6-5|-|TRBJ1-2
TGTGCCAGCATCCCCGCCGGGTTCTCTAACTATGGCTACACCTTC
CASIPAGFSNYGYTF
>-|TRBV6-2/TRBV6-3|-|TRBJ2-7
TGTGCCAGCAGTAAGATTCGATACGAGCAGTACTTC
CASSKIRYEQYF
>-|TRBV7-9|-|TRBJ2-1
TGTGCCAGCAGCTCGATGAGTCCGGCGGAATACAATGAGCAGTTCTTC
CASSSMSPAEYNEQFF
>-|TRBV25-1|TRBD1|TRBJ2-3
TGTGCCAGCAGGGACGACAGGGGGCGATTAGGAGATACGCAGTATTTT
CASRDDRGRLGDTQYF
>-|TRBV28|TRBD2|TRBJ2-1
TGTGCCGCACGGGGGGGGTTTGAGCAGTTCTTC
CAARGGFEQFF
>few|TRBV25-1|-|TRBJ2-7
TGTGCCAGCAGTGAAGGGGTAGGCTACGAGCAGTACTTC
CASSEGVGYEQYF
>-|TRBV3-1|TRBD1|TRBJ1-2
TGTGCCAGCAGCCAAGCAAAGACAGGGGATGGCTACACCTTC
CASSQAKTGDGYTF
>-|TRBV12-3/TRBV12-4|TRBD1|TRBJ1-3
TGTGCCAGCAGCCCGACAGGGCTCTCTGGAAACACCATATATTTT
CASSPTGLSGNTIYF
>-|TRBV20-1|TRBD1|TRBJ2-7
TGCAGTGCTACCGGGACAGGGATCTACGAGCAGTACTTC
CSATGTGIYEQYF
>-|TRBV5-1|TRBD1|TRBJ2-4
TGCGCCAGCAGCTCGGACAGGGGTCCCTCTACCAAAAACATTCAGTACTTC
CASSSDRGPSTKNIQYF
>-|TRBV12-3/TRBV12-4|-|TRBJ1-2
TGTGCCAGCAGGCCCAGGGACTATGGCTACACCTTC
CASRPRDYGYTF
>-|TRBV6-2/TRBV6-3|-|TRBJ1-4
TGTGCCAGCAGCAACGGGGGAGCTAATGAAAAACTGTTTTTT
CASSNGGANEKLFF
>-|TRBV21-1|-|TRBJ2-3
TGTGCCAGCAGGAAACACAGGGGATATACGCAGTATTTT
CASRKHRGYTQYF
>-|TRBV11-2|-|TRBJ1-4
TGTGCCAGCAGCCCCTTTCAGGGTAATGAAAAACTGTTTTTT
CASSPFQGNEKLFF
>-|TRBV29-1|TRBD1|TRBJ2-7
TGCAGCGTTGCGGGACAGAACTCCTACGAGCAGTACTTC
CSVAGQNSYEQYF
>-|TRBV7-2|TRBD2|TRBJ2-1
TGTGCCAGCAGGCCGGGACTAGCATCCGATGAGCAGTTCTTC
CASRPGLASDEQFF
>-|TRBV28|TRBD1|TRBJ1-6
TGTGCCAGCAGTTTATTGGGACAGGGTGCGGGGTTTTCACCCCTCCACTTT
CASSLLGQGAGFSPLHF
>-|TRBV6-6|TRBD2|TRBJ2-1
TGTGCCAGCACCTATAGCGGGAGGGCCGCAGATGAGCAGTTCTTC
CASTYSGRAADEQFF
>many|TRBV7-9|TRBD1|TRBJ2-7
TGTGCCAGCAGCGCAGGGGGCTACGAGCAGTACTTC
CASSAGGYEQYF
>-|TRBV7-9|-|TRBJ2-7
TGTGCCAGCAGCTTCGGCTCTGGGGGGGGCACCTACGAGCAGTACTTC
CASSFGSGGGTYEQYF
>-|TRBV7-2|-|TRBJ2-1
TGTGCCAGCAGCTTTAATTACTACGGCTCGAGCTCCTACAATGAGCAGTTCTTC
CASSFNYYGSSSYNEQFF
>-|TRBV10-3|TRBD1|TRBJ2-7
TGTGCCATCACTAACCGGGACAGGGACTCCTACGAGCAGTACTTC
CAITNRDRDSYEQYF
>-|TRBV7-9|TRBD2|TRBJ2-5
TGTGCCAGCAGCTTAGCGGGAGCGGGACAAGAGACCCAGTACTTC
CASSLAGAGQETQYF
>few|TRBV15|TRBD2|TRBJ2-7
TGTGCCACCAGCAGGTACCGACTAGCGAGGACTGGCTACGAGCAGTACTTC
CATSRYRLARTGYEQYF
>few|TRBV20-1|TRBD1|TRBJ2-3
TGCAGTGCTAACGGACAGGGGGGAGATACGCAGTATTTT
CSANGQGGDTQYF
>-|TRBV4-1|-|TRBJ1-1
TGCGCCAGCAGCCCTCCCCTATCGAACACTGAAGCTTTCTTT
CASSPPLSNTEAFF